This is a list of T cell receptor beta chains from one sample in a study of cytomegalovirus exposure and HLA in healthy donors. Sequencing used immunoSEQ multiplex PCR; TCRdb keeps in-frame clones, though not all of them. The sample lists around 200,000 clones; roughly 88% were seen once. Sequencing was performed on PBMCs. These receptors all come from a girl aged 2 to 10 in good health and CMV-seropositive. The CDR3 runs from the conserved cysteine through the conserved F or W. The order of the fields is V gene, D gene, J gene, CDR3 DNA, CDR3 protein. D genes are given only for firm matches.

TRBV28	-	TRBJ1-3	TGTGCCAGCAGCGCCGCAAGGGGATACTCTGGAAACACCATATATTTT	CASSAARGYSGNTIYF
TRBV5-4	TRBD2	TRBJ2-7	TGTGCCAGCAGCCCGAGGACTAGCGGGAGTGAGTCCTACGAGCAGTACTTC	CASSPRTSGSESYEQYF
TRBV11-2	-	TRBJ2-7	TGTGCCAGCAGCCAGAGATGGGGCTCGGAAGAGCAGTACTTC	CASSQRWGSEEQYF
TRBV30	-	TRBJ1-6	TGTGCCTGGAAAGCCGGACTACTTAATTCACCCCTCCACTTT	CAWKAGLLNSPLHF
TRBV4-1	-	TRBJ1-1	TGCGCCAGCAGCCAAGATACGGGGGTGTGGGCTGAAGCTTTCTTT	CASSQDTGVWAEAFF
TRBV2	TRBD2	TRBJ2-1	TGTGCCAGCCTAGCGGGGGAGTACAATGAGCAGTTCTTC	CASLAGEYNEQFF
TRBV6-5	-	TRBJ1-2	TGTGCCAGCAGTTACTCCGTTTTGACTGAGGGCTATGGCTACACCTTC	CASSYSVLTEGYGYTF
TRBV5-1	TRBD2	TRBJ2-1	TGCGCCAGCAGCCCACTAGGACTAGCGGGAGGTATGTACAATGAGCAGTTCTTC	CASSPLGLAGGMYNEQFF
TRBV6-1	TRBD1	TRBJ2-7	TGTGCCAGCAGCAGGACAGGGACCGAGCAGTACTTC	CASSRTGTEQYF
TRBV4-2	TRBD2	TRBJ2-1	TGTGCCAGCAGCCAAGTGACTAGCGACCCCTACAATGAGCAGTTCTTC	CASSQVTSDPYNEQFF
TRBV28	-	TRBJ1-1	TGTGCCAGCCCCCCTCCGGGGGGGCCCCAGAACACTGAAGCTTTCTTT	CASPPPGGPQNTEAFF